This entry concerns a single T cell receptor (beta chain). The sample is drawn from a study of T cell changes during pregnancy in multiple sclerosis. Produced via immunoSEQ multiplex PCR; TCRdb's table is partial and in-frame only. The sample has tens of thousands of clones, around 94% seen once; the top ten hold around 0.84%. The CDR3 consists of 15 residues. V was trimmed by 2 bases and J by 0 bases, leaving 8 bases between them. Germline CDR1 reads SGHDN; CDR2 reads FVKESK. The sample here was peripheral blood, taken in the third trimester of pregnancy. The source is a female donor with multiple sclerosis, enrolled in a pregnancy study. The V and J genes are TRBV14 and TRBJ1-5; D might be TRBD1 (6 bases). The CDR3 sequence is CASSQNRDSNQPQHF. CDR3 coding DNA: TGTGCCAGCAGCCAAAACAGGGATAGCAATCAGCCCCAGCATTTT.